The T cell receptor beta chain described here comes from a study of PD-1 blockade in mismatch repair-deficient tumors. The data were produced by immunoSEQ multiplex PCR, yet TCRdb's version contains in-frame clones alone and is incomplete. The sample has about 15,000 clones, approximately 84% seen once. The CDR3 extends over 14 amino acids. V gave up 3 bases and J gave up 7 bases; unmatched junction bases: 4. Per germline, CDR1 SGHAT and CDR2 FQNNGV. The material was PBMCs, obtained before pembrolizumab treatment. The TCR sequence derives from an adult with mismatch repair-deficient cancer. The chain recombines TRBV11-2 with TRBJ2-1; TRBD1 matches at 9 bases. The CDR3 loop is CASSFGTGWNEQFF. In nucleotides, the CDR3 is TGTGCCAGCAGCTTCGGGACAGGGTGGAATGAGCAGTTCTTC.